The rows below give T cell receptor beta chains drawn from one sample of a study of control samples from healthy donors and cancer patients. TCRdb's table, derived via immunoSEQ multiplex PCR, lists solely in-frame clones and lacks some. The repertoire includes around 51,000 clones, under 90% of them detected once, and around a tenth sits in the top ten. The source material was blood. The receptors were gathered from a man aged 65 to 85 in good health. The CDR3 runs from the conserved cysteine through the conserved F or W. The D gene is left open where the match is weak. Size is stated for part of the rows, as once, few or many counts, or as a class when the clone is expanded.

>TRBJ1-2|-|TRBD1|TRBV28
TGTGCCAGCAGTGCGGGACAGGGGTTGCGCTACACCTTC
CASSAGQGLRYTF
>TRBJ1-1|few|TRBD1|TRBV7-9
TGTGCCAGCAGCGGGACAGGGGGCATGAACACTGAAGCTTTCTTT
CASSGTGGMNTEAFF
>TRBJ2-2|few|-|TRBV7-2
TGTGCCAGCAGCTTAATTGTAAACTCCTACGCGAACACCGGGGAGCTGTTTTTT
CASSLIVNSYANTGELFF
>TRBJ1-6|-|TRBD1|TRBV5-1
TGCGCCAGCAGTATGGGTCTCCGACAGGGTGAGATCTACTCACCCCTCCACTTT
CASSMGLRQGEIYSPLHF
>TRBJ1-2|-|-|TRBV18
TGTGCCAGCTCACCGACCCCCTCAGACTATGGCTACACCTTC
CASSPTPSDYGYTF
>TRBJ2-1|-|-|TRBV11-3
TGTGCCAGCAGCTGGGGGTTTGGGCTGGGCTACAATGAGCAGTTCTTC
CASSWGFGLGYNEQFF
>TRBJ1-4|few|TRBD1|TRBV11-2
TGTGCCAGCAGCTTATCAGGGACAGGGAATGAAAAACTGTTTTTT
CASSLSGTGNEKLFF
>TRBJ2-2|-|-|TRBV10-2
TGCGCCAGCAGTGAATGGCAGGGACCCACCGGGGAGCTGTTTTTT
CASSEWQGPTGELFF
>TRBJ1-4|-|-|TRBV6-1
TGTGCCAGCAGTGAACCAGGAGGGGGTAGGGGGACGAATGAAAAACTGTTTTTT
CASSEPGGGRGTNEKLFF
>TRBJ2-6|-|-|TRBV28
TGTGCCAGCTTCTCCCAGAGTGCTGGGGCCAACGTCCTGACTTTC
CASFSQSAGANVLTF
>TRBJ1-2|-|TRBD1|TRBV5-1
TGCGCCAGCAGCTTGGGGACAGGGGGCTTTGGCTACACCTTC
CASSLGTGGFGYTF
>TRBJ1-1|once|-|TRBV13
TGTGCCAGCAGCCCCGAGATGGGTAGTAAAGCTTTCTTT
CASSPEMGSKAFF
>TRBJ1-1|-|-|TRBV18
TGTGCCAGCTCACCGGGAATTCAGGCATCCACTGAAGCTTTCTTT
CASSPGIQASTEAFF
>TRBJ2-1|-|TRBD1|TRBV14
TGTGCCAGCAGCCCCCGGGACAGGGGGTTGAATGAGCAGTTCTTC
CASSPRDRGLNEQFF
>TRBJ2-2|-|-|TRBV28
TGTGCCAGCAATCCCCCTGGTAGGGGTCGTACCGGGGAGCTGTTTTTT
CASNPPGRGRTGELFF
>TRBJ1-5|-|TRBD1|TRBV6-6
TGTGCCAGCAACGCAGACAGGGGTTGGCAGCCCCAGCATTTT
CASNADRGWQPQHF
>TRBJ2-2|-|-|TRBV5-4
TGTGCCAGCACCGAACAGGGTCCGAACACCGGGGAGCTGTTTTTT
CASTEQGPNTGELFF
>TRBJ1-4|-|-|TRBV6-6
TGTGCCAGCAGTCAAAGGGCTTCTGAAAAACTGTTTTTT
CASSQRASEKLFF
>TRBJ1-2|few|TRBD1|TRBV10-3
TGTGCCATCAGTGAGCCCAGACAGGGTAGGAGTGGCTACACCTTC
CAISEPRQGRSGYTF
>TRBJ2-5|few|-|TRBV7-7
TGTGCTAGCAGCTTAGGGGGGCTAGAGACCCAGTACTTC
CASSLGGLETQYF
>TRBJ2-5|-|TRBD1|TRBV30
TGTGCCTGGAGTCTAGGACAGGGGAGATTTCGGGAGACCCAGTACTTC
CAWSLGQGRFRETQYF
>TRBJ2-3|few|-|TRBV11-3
TGTGCCAGCAGTGGCAGACAGATAGGAACAGATACGCAGTATTTT
CASSGRQIGTDTQYF
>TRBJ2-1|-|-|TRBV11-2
TGTGCCAGCAGCCCCGAGTGGATCCGGGACAATGAGCAGTTCTTC
CASSPEWIRDNEQFF
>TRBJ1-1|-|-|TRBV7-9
TGTGCCAGCAGCTTAGGTGCGGCGAACACTGAAGCTTTCTTT
CASSLGAANTEAFF
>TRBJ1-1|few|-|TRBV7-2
TGTGCCAGCAGCCTCTTCGGACAGACTGAAGCTTTCTTT
CASSLFGQTEAFF
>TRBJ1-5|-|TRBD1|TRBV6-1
TGTGCCAGCAGTGAACGCCGAGGGGGCTACAATCAGCCCCAGCATTTT
CASSERRGGYNQPQHF
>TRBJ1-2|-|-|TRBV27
TGTGCCAGCAGCAACTTTCCAGGGGATGGCTACACCTTC
CASSNFPGDGYTF
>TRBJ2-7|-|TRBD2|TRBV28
TGTGCCAGCAGCCATATCGGACTAGCGGGAGGGCCCCTTTACGAGCAGTACTTC
CASSHIGLAGGPLYEQYF
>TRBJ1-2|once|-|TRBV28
TGTGCCAGCAGTTTAAGTAGAGGGGGATTCGGAAGCTACACCTTC
CASSLSRGGFGSYTF
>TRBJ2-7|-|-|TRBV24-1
TGTGCCACCAGTGGGGGGTACGAGCAGTACTTC
CATSGGYEQYF
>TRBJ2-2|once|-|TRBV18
TGTGCCAGCTCACCTTACACCGGGGAGCTGTTTTTT
CASSPYTGELFF
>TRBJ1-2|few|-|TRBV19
TGTGCCAGTAGTACTTCCAGGACAGATAACTATGGCTACACCTTC
CASSTSRTDNYGYTF
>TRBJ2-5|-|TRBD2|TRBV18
TGTGCCAGCTCACGGAGCGGAGCGGGGGAGACCCAGTACTTC
CASSRSGAGETQYF
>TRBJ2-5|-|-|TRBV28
TGTGCCAGCAAGGGGGACAATAGAGAGACCCAGTACTTC
CASKGDNRETQYF
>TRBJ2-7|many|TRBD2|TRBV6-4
TGTGCCAGCACCCGGACTAGCGCGGACTACGAGCAGTACTTC
CASTRTSADYEQYF
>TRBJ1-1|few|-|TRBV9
TGTGCCAGCAGCGTCGGGACAACCAAACGTGAAGCTTTCTTT
CASSVGTTKREAFF
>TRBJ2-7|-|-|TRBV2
TGTGCCAGCAGCCGAAGCCTCTACTACGAGCAGTACTTC
CASSRSLYYEQYF
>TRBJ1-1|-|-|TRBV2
TGTGCCAGCACAGGTTACGACACTGAAGCTTTCTTT
CASTGYDTEAFF
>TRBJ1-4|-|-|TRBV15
TGTGCCACCAGAGAAGGCACATCTAATGAAAAACTGTTTTTT
CATREGTSNEKLFF
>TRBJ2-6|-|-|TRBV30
TGTGCCTGGAGTAAACCAGCGTCTGGGGCCAACGTCCTGACTTTC
CAWSKPASGANVLTF
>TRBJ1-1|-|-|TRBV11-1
TGTGCCAGCAGCCGTGGAGGAGGCTCCACTGAAGCTTTCTTT
CASSRGGGSTEAFF
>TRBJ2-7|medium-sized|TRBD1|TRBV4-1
TGCGCCAGCAGCCCGGCGGCGGGGCAGGGGGCGTCCGAGCAGTACTTC
CASSPAAGQGASEQYF
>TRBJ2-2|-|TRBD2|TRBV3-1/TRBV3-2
TGTGCCAGCAGCCAAGGAGCGGGGGGGCCAATCGGGGAGCTGTTTTTT
CASSQGAGGPIGELFF
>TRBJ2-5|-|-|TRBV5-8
TGTGCCAGCAGCCGGGGTAGAGACTCCCAAGAGACCCAGTACTTC
CASSRGRDSQETQYF
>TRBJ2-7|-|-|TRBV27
TGTGCCAGCAGTTTGGCTGGCGGGGAAAGCGAGCAGTACTTC
CASSLAGGESEQYF
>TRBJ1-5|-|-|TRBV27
TGTGCCAGCAGACCCGCCGCGGGGCGGGGAAGCAATCAGCCCCAGCATTTT
CASRPAAGRGSNQPQHF
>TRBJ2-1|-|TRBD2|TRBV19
TGTGCCAGTAGTATAGTAGCGGGAGGGAGGAATGAGCAGTTCTTC
CASSIVAGGRNEQFF
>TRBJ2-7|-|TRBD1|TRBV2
TGTGCCAGTTTGACAGGGTACCTTGGCGAGCAGTACTTC
CASLTGYLGEQYF
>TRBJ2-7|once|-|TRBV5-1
TGCGCCAGCAGCCCCCAAGGCGCCTACGAGCAGTACTTC
CASSPQGAYEQYF
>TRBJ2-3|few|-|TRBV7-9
TGTGCCAGCAGCCGTCTGTCAGCGGGTACGCTATCCCGCACAGATACGCAGTATTTT
CASSRLSAGTLSRTDTQYF
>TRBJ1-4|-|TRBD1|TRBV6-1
TGTGCCAGCAGTGATCCGGGACAGGGCTTTGAAAAACTGTTTTTT
CASSDPGQGFEKLFF
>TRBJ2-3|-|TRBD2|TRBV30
TGTGCCTGGAGCTGGGGGGGGATCCGAGATACGCAGTATTTT
CAWSWGGIRDTQYF
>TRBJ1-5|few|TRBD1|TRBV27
TGTGCCAGCAGTTCCGGGACAGGGCTGGGGGGGCAGCCCCAGCATTTT
CASSSGTGLGGQPQHF
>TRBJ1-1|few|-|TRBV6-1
TGTGCCAGCAGTGAAAGTCAAACTGAAGCTTTCTTT
CASSESQTEAFF
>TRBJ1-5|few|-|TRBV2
TGTGCCAGCAGTGAAAGCACAGCTAGCAATCAGCCCCAGCATTTT
CASSESTASNQPQHF
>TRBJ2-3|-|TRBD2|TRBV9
TGTGCCAGCAGCCGGCTAGCGGGGGCCACAGATACGCAGTATTTT
CASSRLAGATDTQYF
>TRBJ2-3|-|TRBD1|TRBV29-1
TGCGGACAGGGGGACACAGATACGCAGTATTTT
CGQGDTDTQYF
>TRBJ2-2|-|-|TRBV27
TGTGCCAGCAGTTTACGGCGGCGGGGAACCGGGGAGCTGTTTTTT
CASSLRRRGTGELFF
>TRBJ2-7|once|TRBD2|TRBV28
TGTGCCAGCAGCTTAGCGGGAGGGCCCACCTACGAGCAGTACTTC
CASSLAGGPTYEQYF